These 23 T cell receptor beta chains originate from one sample sequenced in a study of T-cell reconstitution after alpha-beta-depleted transplantation in children. Preparation of the TCRbeta library used unique molecular identifiers. TCRdb passed the PCR reads through MiXCR, listing each CDR3 protein once. Among 500,000 to 750,000 distinct CDR3 sequences listed, over 10% were seen once. The source was PBMCs, mostly from graft donor cells, collected 360 days after TCRalphabeta/CD19-depleted stem cell transplant. The receptors here all came from a male patient aged 10 to 17 who had a stem cell transplant for acute myeloid leukemia, so the T cells may come from the graft donor.

In this sample, this clonotype turned up many times. The V and J genes are TRBV5-1 and TRBJ2-7, with 8 bases fitting TRBD2. Germline trimming cut 0 bases from V and 3 bases from J; bases unmatched to any gene: 11. Germline CDR1 reads SGHRS; CDR2 reads YFSETQ. The CDR3 contains 17 residues. CDR3 protein: CASSLAGAGASIYEQYF. The CDR3 region has the DNA TGCGCCAGCAGCTTGGCCGGAGCGGGGGCCTCTATCTACGAGCAGTACTTC. The entire variable domain, with the rest obtained from reference TRBV5-1 and TRBJ2-7, is as follows: KAGVTQTPRYLIKTRGQQVTLSCSPISGHRSVSWYQQTPGQGLQFLFEYFSETQRNKGNFPGRFSGRQFSNSRSEMNVSTLELGDSALYLCASSLAGAGASIYEQYFGPGTRLTVT.

The V and J genes are TRBV20-1 and TRBJ2-7, with a weak D call TRBD2 (6 bases). The V end lost 1 base, the J end lost 3 bases, and 13 bases lay between the germline ends. This CDR3 has 14 amino acids. CDR1 is DFQATT and CDR2 is SNEGSKA in the germline V gene (reference sequence). CDR3 in DNA: TGCAGTGCTAGAGCCGGGGGAGTGGTCTACGAGCAGTACTTC. Encoded protein: CSARAGGVVYEQYF.

This clonotype was seen more than once but under ten times. V usage is TRBV6-1 and J usage is TRBJ2-3, with unresolved D. The CDR3 is made up of 14 amino acids. The germline CDR1 and CDR2 sequences are MNHNS and SASEGT. V was shortened by 2 bases and J by 5 bases, with 11 bases between the two germline ends. The CDR3 reads CASSENYSLDTQYF. CDR3 DNA: TGTGCCAGCAGTGAAAACTACAGCCTAGATACGCAGTATTTT.

This chain connects TRBV14 to TRBJ2-5; D is ambiguous. Germline V lookup: CDR1 SGHDN, CDR2 FVKESK. V lost 3 bases to trimming and J lost 4 bases, with 15 bases between them. The CDR3 extends over 15 amino acids. The CDR3 DNA follows: TGTGCCAGCAGCCACCCCTGGCAGGAGAGAGAGACCCAGTACTTC. Its translation: CASSHPWQERETQYF.

This clonotype was counted only a few times. The J gene is TRBJ2-2, the V gene TRBV6-1; D ambiguous. This CDR3 contains 14 residues. The V gene's germline CDR1 is MNHNS and CDR2 SASEGT. Trimming pared 0 bases from V and 1 base from J, leaving 3 bases between. Written as DNA, the CDR3 is TGTGCCAGCAGTGAAGCAGGGAACACCGGGGAGCTGTTTTTT. It translates to CASSEAGNTGELFF.

The J gene is TRBJ2-1, the V gene TRBV27; TRBD2 matches at 9 bases. The CDR3 spans 16 residues. The germline V gene encodes CDR1 MNHEY and CDR2 SMNVEV (reference sequence). The V and J ends lost 7 bases and 0 bases, in that order; junction bases with no gene match: 7. CDR3 in amino acids: CASTLYSGSSYNEQFF. As DNA, the CDR3 is TGTGCCAGCACCCTCTATAGCGGGAGCTCCTACAATGAGCAGTTCTTC.

In its sample, this clonotype was seen many times. V gene TRBV12-3 or TRBV12-4 combines with J gene TRBJ1-2; unclear D gene. Trimming stripped 7 bases from V and 8 bases from J, with 17 bases between. The CDR3 runs to 13 residues. CDR3 sequence reads: CASTTRVLSGYTF. The CDR3 DNA reads TGTGCCAGCACAACTCGGGTCTTATCCGGCTACACCTTC.

This clonotype was detected only a few times. CDR3 sequence: CSAAPGLANSYEQYF. The CDR3 DNA reads TGCAGTGCTGCCCCGGGACTAGCAAATTCCTACGAGCAGTACTTC. The chain combines TRBV20-1 with TRBJ2-7, with 9 bases that match TRBD2. This CDR3 has 15 amino acids. Per germline, CDR1 DFQATT and CDR2 SNEGSKA (reference sequence). The J segment lost 1 base and the V segment lost 5 bases, leaving 9 bases of the junction unmatched.

This clonotype came up a few times. This chain links TRBV7-3 with TRBJ1-1; 7 bases map to TRBD1. This CDR3 is 13 amino acids long. Germline V gene data show CDR1 as SGHTA and CDR2 as FQGTGA. Germline trimming cut 5 bases from V and 7 bases from J; bases unmatched to any gene: 7. CDR3 protein: CASSPDRVGEAFF. CDR3 in DNA: TGTGCCAGCAGCCCAGACAGGGTCGGTGAAGCTTTCTTT.

This clonotype was seen a few times. The chain links TRBV28 to TRBJ2-5; 7 bases are a match to TRBD2. Germline CDR1 reads MDHEN; CDR2 reads SYDVKM. This CDR3 has 17 residues. With V trimmed by 4 bases and J by 2 bases, 13 bases remained unmatched. In nucleotides, the CDR3 is TGTGCCAGCAGTTGGCGGGAGATTGATAGCGGACAAGAGACCCAGTACTTC. It is translated as CASSWREIDSGQETQYF.

This clonotype was seen more than once but under ten times. This chain links TRBV5-6 with TRBJ1-4, with no clear D. Per germline, CDR1 SGHDT and CDR2 YYEEEE. The CDR3 is 16 residues long. Deletions cut 1 base from V and 4 bases from J, with 14 bases between. The CDR3 loop reads CASSLHPGRSNEKLFF. DNA for the CDR3: TGTGCCAGCAGCTTGCACCCCGGACGGAGTAATGAAAAACTGTTTTTT.

This clonotype showed up many times. The chain joins TRBV29-1 to TRBJ2-7; the match to TRBD1 covers 7 bases. V lost 1 base and J lost 2; bases outside the gene matches: 11. This CDR3 contains 16 residues. Per the germline V gene, CDR1 is SQVTM and CDR2 is ANQGSEA. Here the CDR3 reads CSVEGSQRQGTYEQYF. Here the CDR3 DNA reads TGCAGCGTTGAAGGAAGTCAGAGACAGGGTACCTACGAGCAGTACTTC.

This clonotype occurred many times. V and J are TRBV29-1 and TRBJ2-7; weak D call: TRBD1 (6 bases). The V gene lost 4 bases and the J gene lost 0 bases, with 13 bases spanning the gap. The CDR3 is 14 residues long. Germline values: CDR1 SQVTM, CDR2 ANQGSEA. For the CDR3, the DNA is TGCAGCGTTGGTCGCACAGGGAGCTCCTACGAGCAGTACTTC. Amino acid sequence: CSVGRTGSSYEQYF.

CDR3 protein: CASSGRLAAQETQYF. The CDR3 DNA reads as TGTGCCAGCAGCGGCCGACTAGCGGCACAAGAGACCCAGTACTTC. The rearrangement links TRBV9 to TRBJ2-5; 9 positions match TRBD2. V lost 3 bases and J lost 2; bases outside the gene matches: 5. CDR3 size: 15 residues. Germline V gene sequence: CDR1 SGDLS, CDR2 YYNGEE.

This clonotype was seen more than once but under ten times. The chain employs TRBV12-3 or TRBV12-4 and TRBJ2-1; D uncertain. The CDR3 totals 11 residues. Trimming shortened V by 4 bases and J by 4 bases, and 2 bases separated the two germline ends. This CDR3 reads CASSWYNEQFF. The CDR3 nucleotides read TGTGCCAGCAGTTGGTACAATGAGCAGTTCTTC.

This clonotype was picked up many times. The chain is built from TRBV2 and TRBJ2-2, with 7 bases that match TRBD1. CDR1 is SNHLY, CDR2 FYNNEI, per germline. Trimming took 5 bases from V and 2 from J; bases not matched to a gene: 5. This CDR3 contains 15 residues. The CDR3 region has the DNA TGTGCCAGCAGTCTTGGACAGGCTAACACCGGGGAGCTGTTTTTT. Amino acids: CASSLGQANTGELFF.

V is TRBV29-1 and J is TRBJ1-1; D unclear. The CDR3 consists of 12 residues. V was cut by 4 bases and J by 5 bases, with 11 bases left in between. Germline values: CDR1 SQVTM, CDR2 ANQGSEA. Here the CDR3 reads CSVAKGGTEAFF. For the CDR3, the DNA is TGCAGCGTTGCTAAGGGAGGGACTGAAGCTTTCTTT. Drawing the rest from reference TRBV29-1 and TRBJ1-1, the complete variable domain is SAVISQKPSRDICQRGTSLTIQCQVDSQVTMMFWYRQQPGQSLTLIATANQGSEATYESGFVIDKFPISRPNLTFSTLTVSNMSPEDSSIYLCSVAKGGTEAFFGQGTRLTVV.

This sequence joins TRBV5-1 and TRBJ2-7; TRBD2 agrees at 11 bases. The V gene end was trimmed by 2 bases and the J gene end by 3 bases; junction bases not matched to a gene: 7. CDR1 and CDR2 from the germline V gene are SGHRS and YFSETQ. The CDR3 loop spans 16 amino acids. The DNA of the CDR3 is TGCGCCAGCAGCTTCTCCGGGACTAGCGGTCGCTACGAGCAGTACTTC. It yields the protein CASSFSGTSGRYEQYF.

The chain is built from TRBV20-1 and TRBJ2-1; 8 bases line up with TRBD2. CDR3 length: 18 amino acids. Trimming cost V 6 bases and J 0 bases; bases outside gene matches: 16. The germline V gene has CDR1 DFQATT and CDR2 SNEGSKA (reference sequence). In DNA form, the CDR3 reads TGCAGTGCCAAACTAGCGGATTACCGCCAAAGCTCCTACAATGAGCAGTTCTTC. Its protein product is CSAKLADYRQSSYNEQFF.

This clonotype was recorded at least ten times. The chain uses TRBV18 and TRBJ2-3; D is uncertain. V dropped 3 bases and J dropped 6 bases, with 4 bases sitting between them. Germline V gene lookup returns CDR1 KGHSH and CDR2 LQKENI. The CDR3 is 11 residues long. The CDR3 spells CASSPIDTQYF. The CDR3 DNA reads as TGTGCCAGCTCACCGATCGATACGCAGTATTTT. Full variable domain (remainder filled in from reference TRBV18 and TRBJ2-3): NAGVMQNPRHLVRRRGQEARLRCSPMKGHSHVYWYRQLPEEGLKFMVYLQKENIIDESGMPKERFSAEFPKEGPSILRIQQVVRGDSAAYFCASSPIDTQYFGPGTRLTVL.

A remark on this clonotype: One end of the junction varies from germline; a read error may be responsible. The genes are TRBV6-6 and TRBJ2-3, with a tentative D call TRBD2 (7 bases). The CDR3 sequence is 13 residues long. CDR1 and CDR2 (germline): MNHNY, SVGAGI (reference sequence). The chain's CDR3 is CASNYREGDTQYF. Written as DNA, the CDR3 is TGTGCCAGCAATTACAGGGAGGGAGATACGCAGTATTTT.

V and J are TRBV15 and TRBJ2-5; 9 bases line up with TRBD1. The CDR3 has 16 amino acids. The germline gives CDR1 LNHNV, CDR2 YYDKDF (reference sequence). Unmatched junction bases numbered 7, after V lost 1 base and J lost 4 bases. The CDR3 reads CATSRVFGTGTETQYF. The CDR3 DNA is TGTGCCACCAGCAGAGTCTTTGGGACAGGGACAGAGACCCAGTACTTC.

This clonotype occurred many times. The rearrangement links TRBV20-1 to TRBJ2-7; 8 bases fit TRBD1. Unmatched junction bases numbered 1, after V lost 0 bases and J lost 0 bases. Germline-derived CDR1 and CDR2 are DFQATT and SNEGSKA (reference sequence). CDR3 length equals 14 residues. This chain's CDR3 is CSARDGQGSYEQYF. Written as DNA, the CDR3 is TGCAGTGCTAGAGATGGACAGGGCTCCTACGAGCAGTACTTC.